A selection of T cell receptor beta chains follows, all from one sample in a study of a mutant IDH1 vaccine in newly diagnosed glioma. Their antigens remain unidentified. This table comes from immunoSEQ multiplex PCR, and its TCRdb copy is limited to in-frame clones, with some not included. The repertoire holds about 56,000 clones, with roughly 87% as singletons. The source material was PBMCs, sampled from a glioma patient whose treatment included an IDH1 peptide vaccine. The receptors originated from a woman in her forties or fifties with glioma. CDR3s include the opening cysteine and the closing phenylalanine or tryptophan. A D gene is named only where the DNA matches it firmly. Not all rows give a size; the values are once, few, many and, for expanded clones, a class.

D | size | J | V | CDR3 | DNA
NA | NA | TRBJ1-2 | TRBV10-3 | CAISEGTGPGGYTF | TGTGCCATCAGTGAGGGTACGGGACCAGGCGGCTACACCTTC
NA | NA | TRBJ1-3 | TRBV28 | CASTIRRSSSGNTIYF | TGTGCCAGCACAATACGCAGGTCGAGCTCTGGAAACACCATATATTTT
TRBD2 | NA | TRBJ2-1 | TRBV5-1 | CASRVVAGLDEQFF | TGCGCCAGCAGGGTGGTAGCGGGGTTGGATGAGCAGTTCTTC
NA | NA | TRBJ2-3 | TRBV11-2 | CASTSSTDTQYF | TGTGCCAGCACCTCCTCCACAGATACGCAGTATTTT
NA | few | TRBJ2-7 | TRBV9 | CASSVSPRQNYEQYF | TGTGCCAGCAGCGTCTCCCCCAGACAGAACTACGAGCAGTACTTC
NA | few | TRBJ1-1 | TRBV5-1 | CASSLRPGRNTEAFF | TGCGCCAGCAGCTTGCGTCCAGGGCGGAACACTGAAGCTTTCTTT
TRBD1 | NA | TRBJ1-1 | TRBV6-6 | CASSSWTGVNTEAFF | TGTGCCAGCAGCTCCTGGACAGGGGTGAACACTGAAGCTTTCTTT
NA | NA | TRBJ1-2 | TRBV6-5 | CASSYRNTDGYTF | TGTGCCAGCAGTTACAGAAACACTGATGGCTACACCTTC
NA | NA | TRBJ1-1 | TRBV5-5 | CASSLDRLNTEAFF | TGTGCCAGCAGCTTGGACAGGCTGAACACTGAAGCTTTCTTT
NA | NA | TRBJ2-2 | TRBV2 | CASVPGSVTGELFF | TGTGCCAGTGTCCCCGGGTCCGTCACCGGGGAGCTGTTTTTT
TRBD1 | NA | TRBJ1-1 | TRBV5-4 | CASSKPGQGAPMNTEAFF | TGTGCCAGCAGCAAGCCGGGACAGGGGGCTCCCATGAACACTGAAGCTTTCTTT
TRBD1 | few | TRBJ1-1 | TRBV18 | CASSPPGQGAREAFF | TGTGCCAGCTCACCACCGGGACAGGGGGCAAGGGAAGCTTTCTTT
NA | NA | TRBJ2-2 | TRBV21-1 | CASSKEGQGTSICLTGELFF | TGTGCCAGCAGCAAAGAGGGACAGGGGACCAGTATCTGCTTGACCGGGGAGCTGTTTTTT
NA | NA | TRBJ2-4 | TRBV7-2 | CASSLAGSRGQYF | TGTGCCAGCAGCCTGGCAGGGTCCCGGGGTCAGTACTTC
NA | NA | TRBJ2-7 | TRBV27 | CASSSSYEQYF | TGTGCCAGCAGTTCCTCCTACGAGCAGTACTTC
TRBD1 | NA | TRBJ2-7 | TRBV29-1 | CSVAKGTAYEQYF | TGCAGCGTGGCGAAAGGGACAGCCTACGAGCAGTACTTC
TRBD1 | once | TRBJ1-6 | TRBV4-3 | CASSQETGGHSPLHF | TGCGCCAGCAGCCAAGAAACAGGGGGACATTCACCCCTCCACTTT